This T cell receptor (beta chain) was documented in a study of early T cells in non-severe SARS-CoV-2 infection. The germline CDR1 and CDR2 sequences are ENHRY and SYGVKD. Trimming cost V 3 bases and J 1 base; bases outside gene matches: 5. The CDR3 totals 16 residues. At least ten counts were recorded for this clonotype. Individual cDNA molecules were tagged with unique molecular identifiers. One entry per CDR3 protein, called by TCRdb with MiXCR from the 5' RACE reads. The repertoire holds 40,000 to 55,000 distinct CDR3 sequences, about 7.8% seen once, with 5.8% in the top ten. The chain uses TRBV10-3 and TRBJ2-3; 9 bases align to TRBD2. The sequenced material came from whole blood. This receptor was taken from an adult who was a healthcare worker with PCR-confirmed SARS-CoV-2 infection or an uninfected control (not recorded which). The CDR3 sequence: CAISEGAGGRTDTQYF. DNA of the CDR3: TGTGCCATCAGTGAAGGAGCGGGGGGCCGCACAGATACGCAGTATTTT.